The clone carrying this TCR beta chain showed up many times. Its antigen is undetermined. The germline V gene encodes CDR1 SEHNR and CDR2 FQNEAQ (reference sequence). V lost 2 bases to trimming and J lost 9 bases, with 26 bases between them. The CDR3 covers 18 residues. The sample is drawn from a study of early T cells in non-severe SARS-CoV-2 infection. Across the study: Chains from this unsorted whole-blood bulk RNA could not be paired. The study, taken as a whole, reports: Anti-spike CD8 responses were favored by VDJdb matching, which missed private and CD4 specificities.

Via MiXCR, TCRdb re-called the 5' RACE reads, giving one row per CDR3 protein. This sample has about 39,000 distinct CDR3 sequences, with 5.5% found just once. The source was whole blood, collected at baseline. The chain is built from TRBV7-9 and TRBJ1-5; D possibly corresponds to TRBD1 (5 bases). The receptor was derived from an adult who was a healthcare worker with PCR-confirmed SARS-CoV-2 infection or an uninfected control (not recorded which). CDR3 nucleotide sequence: TGTGCCAGCAGCTTACATAAAGGTCGGCAGGGCCTCCTTGGGCCCCAGCATTTT. As protein: CASSLHKGRQGLLGPQHF.